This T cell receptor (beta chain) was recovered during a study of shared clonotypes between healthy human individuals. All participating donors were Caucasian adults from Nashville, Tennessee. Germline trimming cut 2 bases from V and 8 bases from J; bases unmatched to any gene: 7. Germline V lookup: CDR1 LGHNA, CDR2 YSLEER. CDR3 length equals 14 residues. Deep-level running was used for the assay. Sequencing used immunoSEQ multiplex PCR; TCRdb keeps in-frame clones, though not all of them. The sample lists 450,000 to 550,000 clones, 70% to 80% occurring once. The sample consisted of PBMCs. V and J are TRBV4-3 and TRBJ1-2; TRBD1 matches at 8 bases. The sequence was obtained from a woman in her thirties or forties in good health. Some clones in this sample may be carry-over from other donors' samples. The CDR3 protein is CASSQTRTGKGYTF. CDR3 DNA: TGCGCCAGCAGCCAAACTAGGACAGGGAAAGGCTACACCTTC.